Below are 27 T cell receptor beta chains sequenced from a single sample in a study of CXCR3-negative and CXCR3-positive naive CD8 T cells. Libraries were UMI-labeled 5' RACE TRB cDNA. TCRdb reanalyzed the 5' RACE reads and collapses them to one entry per CDR3 protein, without DNA. This sample contains 45,000 to 60,000 distinct CDR3 sequences. Sequenced sample: memory CD8+ T cells from blood. The origin of the receptors is a human donor in good health. Some clones in this sample may be carry-over from other donors' samples.

V and J are TRBV12-3 or TRBV12-4 and TRBJ2-3. The CDR3 is 15 amino acids. This CDR3 reads CASSLAFGGTDTQYF.

The CDR3: CSVEEVGGFYEQYF. This sequence joins TRBV29-1 and TRBJ2-7. The CDR3 is 14 residues long. Per germline, CDR1 SQVTM and CDR2 ANQGSEA.

The chain has TRBV6-2 or TRBV6-3 and TRBJ2-7; TCRdb proposes TRBD2, but this gene call is untestable without DNA. Germline V gene sequence: CDR1 MNHEY, CDR2 SVGEGT. CDR3 length: 15 amino acids. CDR3: CASSPSPGLVYEQYF.

The CDR3 protein is CASSYKGWSADTQYF. This rearrangement joins TRBV6-2 or TRBV6-3 to TRBJ2-3; TCRdb's D gene call, TRBD1, goes unchecked for lack of DNA. The CDR3 is 15 residues long. CDR1 MNHEY and CDR2 SVGEGT come from the germline V gene.

V gene TRBV7-9 combines with J gene TRBJ2-7; the TCRdb call, TRBD1, lacks DNA for checking. Germline CDR1 is SEHNR and CDR2 is FQNEAQ (reference sequence). This CDR3 has 11 residues. The chain's CDR3 is CASSVPGEQYF.

This rearrangement joins TRBV7-9 to TRBJ2-1; the D call of TRBD1 rests on TCRdb alone, since no DNA is present to check it. The germline gives CDR1 SEHNR, CDR2 FQNEAQ (reference sequence). This CDR3 spans 16 amino acids. The CDR3 reads CASSLAAAGADDEQFF.

The rearrangement joins TRBV20-1 to TRBJ2-4; the TCRdb D gene call, TRBD1, has no DNA to confirm it. This CDR3 comprises 15 residues. Germline values: CDR1 DFQATT, CDR2 SNEGSKA (reference sequence). The CDR3 is CSARPQEVAKNIQYF.

The gene calls are TRBV28 and TRBJ2-7; TCRdb reports TRBD1, a call that lacks DNA to check it against. Germline CDR1 reads MDHEN; CDR2 reads SYDVKM. The CDR3 is 15 amino acids. CDR3 residues: CASSLGGTGSYEKYF.

This chain links TRBV5-1 with TRBJ2-7; the D call of TRBD2 rests on TCRdb alone, since no DNA is present to check it. Germline-derived CDR1 and CDR2 are SGHRS and YFSETQ. There are 15 residues in the CDR3. The CDR3 loop reads CASKATAGRIYEQYF.

The chain couples TRBV12-3 or TRBV12-4 to TRBJ2-7; TCRdb lists TRBD2, though no DNA is available to test this call. The CDR3 length is 14 residues. CDR3 loop: CASSAGGPSYEQYF.

The V gene is TRBV29-1, the J gene TRBJ1-2; TCRdb indicates TRBD1, and absent DNA this call remains unverified. The CDR3 has 14 amino acids. Looked up from germline, CDR1 is SQVTM and CDR2 is ANQGSEA. The CDR3 loop is CSAVVGTGRRGYTF.

V gene TRBV6-1 combines with J gene TRBJ2-5. In germline, CDR1 is MNHNS, CDR2 SASEGT. The CDR3 length is 11 residues. CDR3 loop: CASSWQETQYF.

The chain combines TRBV19 with TRBJ2-7; with no DNA, the TCRdb D assignment of TRBD1 cannot be verified. Per germline, CDR1 LNHDA and CDR2 SQIVND (reference sequence). This CDR3 has 16 residues. CDR3 sequence: CASSIDWGGQTGEQYF.

The genes are TRBV23-1 and TRBJ1-6; the D call from TCRdb, TRBD1, cannot be confirmed without DNA. TRBV23-1 is an open reading frame, and its role is uncertain. The CDR3 runs 20 residues. This chain's CDR3 is CASSQSARFIQGVKWRPLHF.

The rearrangement uses TRBV7-9 and TRBJ2-7; TCRdb designates TRBD2, a call that cannot be tested without DNA. The CDR3 contains 14 residues. CDR1 is SEHNR, CDR2 FQNEAQ, per germline (reference sequence). The CDR3 region is CASSSRDDGSEQYF.

This sequence joins TRBV12-3 or TRBV12-4 and TRBJ2-7. This CDR3 spans 13 amino acids. The CDR3 is CASSLSAASEQYF.

The chain is built from TRBV29-1 and TRBJ1-1; checking the TCRdb D call of TRBD1 is not possible without DNA. Germline V gene lookup returns CDR1 SQVTM and CDR2 ANQGSEA. The CDR3 is made up of 11 amino acids. The CDR3: CSVGGEAEAFF.

The CDR3 is CASSVEWDLQETQYF. This chain uses TRBV9 with TRBJ2-5; TCRdb calls TRBD1, which cannot be checked without DNA. This CDR3 is built from 15 residues. The germline V gene encodes CDR1 SGDLS and CDR2 YYNGEE.

The chain couples TRBV29-1 to TRBJ1-2. The length of the CDR3 is 13 residues. Germline CDR1 SQVTM, CDR2 ANQGSEA. The CDR3 loop is CSVDGRTNYGYTF. The full variable domain, completed using reference TRBV29-1 and TRBJ1-2, is SAVISQKPSRDICQRGTSLTIQCQVDSQVTMMFWYRQQPGQSLTLIATANQGSEATYESGFVIDKFPISRPNLTFSTLTVSNMSPEDSSIYLCSVDGRTNYGYTFGSGTRLTVV.

The chain employs TRBV29-1 and TRBJ2-6. CDR3 size: 17 residues. Germline CDR1 is SQVTM and CDR2 is ANQGSEA. CDR3 sequence: CSVYLHPPNSGANVLTF.

The gene calls are TRBV4-3 and TRBJ1-1; TCRdb returns TRBD1, unconfirmable since there is no DNA. Germline loops: CDR1 LGHNA, CDR2 YSLEER. The CDR3 totals 15 residues. The CDR3 spells CASSQRTYENTEAFF.

The J gene is TRBJ1-5, the V gene TRBV28. This CDR3 contains 13 residues. Germline V gives CDR1 MDHEN, CDR2 SYDVKM. CDR3 sequence reads: CASSFDIRQPQHF.

J is TRBJ1-1 and V is TRBV7-6; TCRdb outputs TRBD1, but without DNA this stays unchecked. Germline-derived CDR1 and CDR2 are SGHVS and FNYEAQ. The CDR3 covers 15 residues. This CDR3 reads CASSPGQGVLPEAFF.

V is TRBV4-1 and J is TRBJ2-7; the TRBD2 assignment by TCRdb is unverifiable without DNA. CDR1 and CDR2 (germline): MGHRA, YSYEKL. The length of the CDR3 is 14 residues. The CDR3 sequence: CASSQAQGGYEQYF.

The J gene is TRBJ2-1, the V gene TRBV5-1. The CDR3 runs 11 residues. Germline V gene lookup returns CDR1 SGHRS and CDR2 YFSETQ. The CDR3 sequence: CASSLIDEQFF.

The chain is built from TRBV29-1 and TRBJ2-1. The length of the CDR3 is 13 residues. CDR1 is SQVTM, CDR2 ANQGSEA, per germline. The CDR3 reads CSVVVVSYNEQFF.

The chain links TRBV2 to TRBJ2-5; checking the TCRdb D call of TRBD2 is not possible without DNA. Germline CDR1 is SNHLY and CDR2 is FYNNEI. This CDR3 comprises 14 residues. The CDR3 is CASIAGAREETQYF.